These 30 T cell receptor beta chains came from one sample sequenced in a study of CD8 T cells in Susac syndrome. Reverse transcription of 0.5 to 1 ug RNA was performed with random hexamers. A single record per CDR3 protein comes from TCRdb applying MiXCR to the immunoSEQ multiplex PCR reads. Seen here are some 130,000 distinct CDR3 sequences, approximately 94% observed once, and the top ten hold around 0.12%. Sample: CD4+ T cells from PBMCs. These receptor sequences come from a human donor with multiple sclerosis.

CDR3 region: CATSRERQGVGGYTF. CDR3 in DNA: TGTGCCACCAGCAGAGAGCGGCAGGGGGTTGGTGGCTACACCTTC. This rearrangement joins TRBV15 to TRBJ1-2; 7 bases fit TRBD1. The V and J ends lost 0 bases and 7 bases, in that order; junction bases with no gene match: 8. The CDR3 contains 15 residues. Germline assignment: CDR1 LNHNV and CDR2 YYDKDF (reference sequence).

This clonotype was counted once. The chain combines TRBV5-6 with TRBJ2-7; 7 positions match TRBD2. The germline V gene encodes CDR1 SGHDT and CDR2 YYEEEE. CDR3 length equals 16 residues. V lost 6 bases and J lost 3; bases outside the gene matches: 15. CDR3 amino acids: CASTFDPSGAFYEQYF. The CDR3 nucleotides are TGTGCCAGCACCTTTGACCCTAGCGGAGCATTCTACGAGCAGTACTTC.

In DNA, the CDR3 is TGTGCCATCAGTGAAGCCGGAACCTACGAGCAGTACTTC. Its protein product is CAISEAGTYEQYF. The V and J genes are TRBV10-3 and TRBJ2-7; D remains ambiguous. CDR1 ENHRY and CDR2 SYGVKD come from the germline V gene. Deletions cut 3 bases from V and 2 bases from J, with 8 bases between. The CDR3 spans 13 residues.

This clonotype was seen once. The chain recombines TRBV10-3 with TRBJ1-2; D not certain. CDR3 length equals 11 residues. The germline V gene encodes CDR1 ENHRY and CDR2 SYGVKD. Trimming cost V 9 bases and J 3 bases, with 8 bases left between them. CDR3 region: CAIAADYGYTF. Here the CDR3 DNA reads TGTGCCATAGCGGCAGACTATGGCTACACCTTC.

The DNA for the CDR3 is TGCGCCAGCAGCCAGGACAGGGGCGCTAACTATGGCTACACCTTC. Its protein product is CASSQDRGANYGYTF. This chain links TRBV5-1 with TRBJ1-2; 9 nucleotides line up with TRBD1. CDR1 is SGHRS, CDR2 YFSETQ, per germline. The junction had 4 bases not matched to a gene; V was cut back by 4 bases and J by 0 bases. This CDR3 has 15 residues.

The CDR3 region is CASSLYTPNTGELFF. The CDR3, as DNA: TGCGCCAGCAGCTTATATACACCGAACACCGGGGAGCTGTTTTTT. This chain joins TRBV5-1 and TRBJ2-2; no firm D call. The germline V and J ends were trimmed by 2 bases and 0 bases, with 8 bases remaining between them. The germline V gene has CDR1 SGHRS and CDR2 YFSETQ. This CDR3 has 15 amino acids.

For the CDR3, the DNA is TGTGCCAGCAGCCATCGGACTAGCGGGAGAGGAACCGGGGAGCTGTTTTTT. This translates into CASSHRTSGRGTGELFF. The chain combines TRBV3-1 with TRBJ2-2, with TRBD2 matching 13 bases. The length of the CDR3 is 17 residues. CDR1 is LGHDT and CDR2 is YNNKEL in the germline V gene (reference sequence). V shed 3 bases and J 5 bases; nucleotides not matched to a gene: 6.

This chain links TRBV6-5 with TRBJ1-1; no clear D gene. The germline V gene has CDR1 MNHEY and CDR2 SVGAGI. This CDR3 is 15 amino acids long. V shed 5 bases and J shed 2 bases, with 15 bases lying between them. The CDR3: CASSGSGFVNTEAFF. DNA of the CDR3: TGTGCCAGCAGTGGGTCAGGATTCGTTAACACTGAAGCTTTCTTT.

The chain uses TRBV2 and TRBJ2-5, with 12 bases matching TRBD2. CDR1 and CDR2 from the germline V gene are SNHLY and FYNNEI. This CDR3 comprises 16 residues. The J segment lost 6 bases and the V segment lost 6 bases, leaving 11 bases of the junction unmatched. CDR3 DNA sequence: TGTGCCAGCAGAGGTGGACTAGCGGGGCCTGAGAAGACCCAGTACTTC. It specifies CASRGGLAGPEKTQYF.

The chain uses TRBV6-5 and TRBJ2-7, with TRBD1 identical over 7 bases. The CDR3 loop spans 13 amino acids. V trimming: 6 bases; J trimming: 5 bases; junction bases outside the gene matches: 7. Per germline, CDR1 MNHEY and CDR2 SVGAGI. The CDR3 bases are TGTGCCAGCAGCAGACAGGGTATACACGAGCAGTACTTC. Residues: CASSRQGIHEQYF.

The chain joins TRBV18 to TRBJ2-5; 8 bases fit TRBD1. This CDR3 contains 14 residues. Looked up from germline, CDR1 is KGHSH and CDR2 is LQKENI. Unmatched junction bases numbered 5, after V lost 5 bases and J lost 3 bases. The CDR3 nucleotides read TGTGCCAGCTCAGACCGGACAGGGAAAGAGACCCAGTACTTC. Its translation: CASSDRTGKETQYF. Using reference TRBV18 and TRBJ2-5 for the parts outside the CDR3, the full variable domain is NAGVMQNPRHLVRRRGQEARLRCSPMKGHSHVYWYRQLPEEGLKFMVYLQKENIIDESGMPKERFSAEFPKEGPSILRIQQVVRGDSAAYFCASSDRTGKETQYFGPGTRLLVL.

The rearrangement uses TRBV20-1 and TRBJ2-3; 7 bases match TRBD2. With 6 bases clipped from V and 5 bases from J, the junction kept 17 bases outside the gene matches. CDR3 size: 16 residues. The germline CDR1 and CDR2 sequences are DFQATT and SNEGSKA (reference sequence). The CDR3 nucleotides read TGCAGTGCCAAAAGGGGCGGGAGCCCGGTAAGAGATACGCAGTATTTT. Translation gives CSAKRGGSPVRDTQYF.

The chain has TRBV18 and TRBJ1-4; no firm D call. The CDR3 length is 15 residues. Germline-derived CDR1 and CDR2 are KGHSH and LQKENI. V lost 2 bases to trimming and J lost 3 bases, with 10 bases between them. The CDR3 bases are TGTGCCAGCTCACCAATTCAGAACCCTAATGAAAAACTGTTTTTT. Translation: CASSPIQNPNEKLFF.

V gene TRBV6-2 or TRBV6-3 combines with J gene TRBJ2-7, with D perhaps given as TRBD1 or TRBD2 (5 bases each). With 9 bases removed from V and 0 bases from J, the gap between germline ends came to 15 bases. CDR1 and CDR2 (germline): MNHEY, SVGEGT. The CDR3 totals 14 residues. CDR3: CASLARDGSYEQYF. The CDR3 DNA sequence: TGTGCCAGTTTAGCCCGGGACGGCTCCTACGAGCAGTACTTC.

This clonotype has just one count. The rearrangement joins TRBV12-3 or TRBV12-4 to TRBJ1-1, with 7 bases aligning to TRBD1. This CDR3 has 16 residues. Trimming took 6 bases from V and 0 from J; bases not matched to a gene: 10. The CDR3 loop reads CASRTLQGPMNTEAFF. DNA of the CDR3: TGTGCCAGCAGAACCCTACAGGGGCCGATGAACACTGAAGCTTTCTTT.

The chain uses TRBV20-1 and TRBJ1-1; D remains unclear. The germline V gene has CDR1 DFQATT and CDR2 SNEGSKA (reference sequence). The length of the CDR3 is 13 residues. CDR3 protein: CRVPGMREAEAFF. The DNA for the CDR3 is TGCAGAGTCCCCGGCATGCGGGAAGCTGAAGCTTTCTTT.

The chain joins TRBV6-1 to TRBJ1-5; the match to TRBD1 covers 7 bases. Germline V gives CDR1 MNHNS, CDR2 SASEGT. There are 16 residues in the CDR3. The junction had 23 bases not matched to a gene; V was cut back by 10 bases and J by 11 bases. This chain's CDR3 is CATRPPPGQALLAQHF. CDR3 DNA sequence: TGTGCCACGCGCCCACCGCCCGGACAGGCGCTCCTAGCCCAGCATTTT.

The chain is built from TRBV5-1 and TRBJ1-1, with 8 bases matching TRBD1. With V trimmed by 0 bases and J by 1 base, 5 bases remained unmatched. Germline V gene sequence: CDR1 SGHRS, CDR2 YFSETQ. CDR3 length: 16 residues. The DNA for the CDR3 is TGCGCCAGCAGCTTGGACGGACAGGGAGGGAACACTGAAGCTTTCTTT. This gives the protein CASSLDGQGGNTEAFF.

This clonotype was observed a handful of times. The CDR3 spells CASSLTGSYGYTF. The DNA for the CDR3 is TGTGCCAGCAGCTTAACGGGATCCTATGGCTACACCTTC. The chain joins TRBV7-9 to TRBJ1-2; D gene ambiguous. Per the germline V gene, CDR1 is SEHNR and CDR2 is FQNEAQ (reference sequence). CDR3 length: 13 residues. V lost 2 bases, J lost 4 bases, and 8 bases lay in between.

CDR3 in amino acids: CASSEAAGRGGQFF. The CDR3 DNA is TGTGCCAGCAGTGAAGCGGCAGGGAGGGGTGGGCAGTTCTTC. The V and J genes are TRBV6-1 and TRBJ2-1; 7 positions agree with TRBD2. CDR3 length: 14 amino acids. With 0 bases clipped from V and 12 bases from J, the junction kept 8 bases outside the gene matches. The germline V gene encodes CDR1 MNHNS and CDR2 SASEGT.

The chain recombines TRBV4-1 with TRBJ2-3, with D possibly being TRBD2 (5 bases). V dropped 2 bases and J dropped 7 bases, with 19 bases sitting between them. There are 16 residues in the CDR3. The V gene's germline CDR1 is MGHRA and CDR2 YSYEKL. CDR3 sequence reads: CASSQPTGITTHTQYF. CDR3 coding DNA: TGCGCCAGCAGCCAACCGACCGGGATCACAACCCATACGCAGTATTTT.

The gene calls are TRBV2 and TRBJ2-7; 7 bases agree with TRBD1. The CDR3 runs 13 residues. V lost 3 bases to trimming and J lost 6 bases; unmatched junction nucleotides: 5. Germline values: CDR1 SNHLY, CDR2 FYNNEI. The chain's CDR3 is CASSETGLGEQYF. The CDR3, as DNA: TGTGCCAGCAGTGAGACAGGGCTTGGCGAGCAGTACTTC.

The chain is built from TRBV2 and TRBJ1-1; D may be TRBD1 (5 bases). The V gene lost 0 bases and the J gene lost 2 bases, with 16 bases spanning the gap. The CDR3 covers 17 residues. CDR1 is SNHLY and CDR2 is FYNNEI in the germline V gene. CDR3 sequence (DNA): TGTGCCAGCAGTGAAGCGGTTGGCAGGGTTGGTAACACTGAAGCTTTCTTT. Protein sequence: CASSEAVGRVGNTEAFF.

The rearrangement uses TRBV9 and TRBJ1-1; perhaps TRBD1 as D (6 bases). V was trimmed by 0 bases and J by 5 bases, leaving 20 bases between them. The CDR3 is 17 residues long. Per germline, CDR1 SGDLS and CDR2 YYNGEE. Written as DNA, the CDR3 is TGTGCCAGCAGCGTAGATCCGGGGGGCTTGGTTGGGACTGAAGCTTTCTTT. Protein product: CASSVDPGGLVGTEAFF. Complete variable domain (other parts from reference TRBV9 and TRBJ1-1): DSGVTQTPKHLITATGQRVTLRCSPRSGDLSVYWYQQSLDQGLQFLIQYYNGEERAKGNILERFSAQQFPDLHSELNLSSLELGDSALYFCASSVDPGGLVGTEAFFGQGTRLTVV.

The V and J genes are TRBV4-1 and TRBJ2-1; D gene ambiguous. The CDR3 has 16 amino acids. V dropped 0 bases and J dropped 2 bases, with 11 bases sitting between them. CDR1 and CDR2 (germline): MGHRA, YSYEKL. CDR3 bases: TGCGCCAGCAGCCAAGACCCTAGTACAACCTACAATGAGCAGTTCTTC. Translating gives CASSQDPSTTYNEQFF.

The chain joins TRBV30 to TRBJ1-1; D perhaps matches TRBD1 (6 bases). The CDR3 extends over 13 amino acids. Germline loops: CDR1 GTSNPN, CDR2 SVGIG (reference sequence). V lost 4 bases, J lost 5 bases, and 14 bases lay in between. The CDR3 region is CAWTTHQGTEAFF. For the CDR3, the DNA is TGTGCCTGGACAACCCATCAGGGGACTGAAGCTTTCTTT. The whole variable domain, remainder taken from reference TRBV30 and TRBJ1-1, is SQTIHQWPATLVQPVGSPLSLECTVEGTSNPNLYWYRQAAGRGLQLLFYSVGIGQISSEVPQNLSASRPQDRQFILSSKKLLLSDSGFYLCAWTTHQGTEAFFGQGTRLTVV.

This clonotype was seen more than once but under ten times. The rearrangement uses TRBV18 and TRBJ1-1; D gene ambiguous. Trimming stripped 5 bases from V and 0 bases from J, with 7 bases between. Germline V gives CDR1 KGHSH, CDR2 LQKENI. The CDR3 contains 13 residues. CDR3 bases: TGTGCCAGCTCATTACAAATGAACACTGAAGCTTTCTTT. It yields the protein CASSLQMNTEAFF.

The rearrangement joins TRBV18 to TRBJ2-5; D is possibly TRBD1 (6 bases). V was clipped by 6 bases and J by 2 bases, with 16 bases between them. This CDR3 is built from 15 residues. The germline CDR1 and CDR2 sequences are KGHSH and LQKENI. The CDR3 protein is CASSPRQGNQETQYF. The CDR3 DNA reads TGTGCCAGCTCCCCCAGGCAGGGGAATCAAGAGACCCAGTACTTC.

The genes are TRBV2 and TRBJ2-4; D may be TRBD2 (6 bases). Germline V gives CDR1 SNHLY, CDR2 FYNNEI. This CDR3 is 16 amino acids long. Trimming took off 6 bases at V and 1 base at J, with 16 bases between the two ends. CDR3 DNA: TGTGCCAGCAGGGGGACTGAGGGGTACGCCAAAAACATTCAGTACTTC. Its translation is CASRGTEGYAKNIQYF.

The chain combines TRBV20-1 with TRBJ2-1, with TRBD1 matching 7 bases. V lost 4 bases to trimming and J lost 6 bases; unmatched junction nucleotides: 9. This CDR3 contains 14 residues. Germline loops: CDR1 DFQATT, CDR2 SNEGSKA (reference sequence). This CDR3 reads CSATKDRSSNEQFF. CDR3 in DNA: TGCAGTGCTACCAAGGACAGGAGTAGCAATGAGCAGTTCTTC.